Listed below are T cell receptor beta chains from one sample, sequenced in a study of blood T cell repertoires in COVID-19. The data were produced by immunoSEQ multiplex PCR, yet TCRdb's version contains in-frame clones alone and is incomplete. Here the sample spans fewer than 60,000 clones, approximately 79% being singletons. The sequenced material came from peripheral blood. Every receptor here comes from a man between 70 and 80 years old with acute or convalescent COVID-19. Each CDR3 is given with its conserved first and last residue. The D gene is left open where the match is weak.

D: -
J: TRBJ2-7
V: TRBV7-8
CDR3: CASSLVERREQYF

D: -
J: TRBJ2-3
V: TRBV7-8
CDR3: CASSPRGSDTQYF

D: -
J: TRBJ1-5
V: TRBV19
CDR3: CASRSQGSVGQPQHF

D: TRBD1
J: TRBJ1-1
V: TRBV9
CDR3: CASVEDRGNTEAFF

D: -
J: TRBJ2-3
V: TRBV6-4
CDR3: CASSPGGNTDTQYF

D: -
J: TRBJ2-2
V: TRBV10-3
CDR3: CAISDQVPFAAGELFF

D: -
J: TRBJ1-1
V: TRBV5-6
CDR3: CASSSFGLGRNTEAFF

D: TRBD2
J: TRBJ2-7
V: TRBV5-1
CDR3: CASSLGIAGAYEQYF

D: TRBD2
J: TRBJ2-5
V: TRBV3-1/TRBV3-2
CDR3: CASSQGLGQETQYF

D: TRBD2
J: TRBJ2-2
V: TRBV5-4
CDR3: CASSFWGGRDTGELFF

D: -
J: TRBJ1-2
V: TRBV2
CDR3: CAGRRHGTANYGYTF

D: -
J: TRBJ1-1
V: TRBV7-9
CDR3: CASRGGRTEAFF

D: -
J: TRBJ1-6
V: TRBV2
CDR3: CASSVDSHSPLHF

D: TRBD2
J: TRBJ2-3
V: TRBV15
CDR3: CATSRAPGLTSTQYF

D: TRBD1
J: TRBJ2-6
V: TRBV5-6
CDR3: CASSFRRQGRSGANVLTF

D: TRBD1
J: TRBJ2-5
V: TRBV27
CDR3: CPPSGQGAGETQYF

D: -
J: TRBJ1-6
V: TRBV10-2
CDR3: CASSETMENSPLHF